This T cell receptor (beta chain) stems from a study of T cell responses to AZD1222 COVID-19 vaccine. In the case of this clone: Its matching antigen is unknown.

V lost 2 bases, J lost 2 bases, and 8 bases stayed unmatched. This CDR3 is 18 amino acids long. CDR1 is LGHNA and CDR2 is YSLEER in the germline V gene. Sequencing used immunoSEQ multiplex PCR; TCRdb keeps in-frame clones, though not all of them. Of 150,000 to 200,000 clones in the sample, approximately 90% were seen once. Pooling was applied to second doses at about 4 or about 12 weeks. Points from the study as a whole: Repertoire sampling was restricted to post-peak T cell response timepoints.

The receptor was isolated from an adult who received the AZD1222 COVID-19 vaccine. The starting material was peripheral blood, obtained 28 days after the second AZD1222 dose. The chain has TRBV4-3 and TRBJ2-7; the match to TRBD2 covers 14 bases. The CDR3 coding sequence is TGCGCCAGCAGCCAATCCCACGGGACTAGCGGGGGACCCTACGAGCAGTACTTC. The encoded protein is CASSQSHGTSGGPYEQYF.